The T cell receptor (beta chain) under discussion was sequenced for a study of blood T cell repertoires in COVID-19. Whole-study context: Spain, Italy and the United States supplied samples that represented acute and convalescent COVID-19. PBMCs, B-cell-depleted T cells, or T cells provided the cDNA or gDNA that made up the material.

Per the study methods: The authors estimated nucleated cell counts from reference gene primer amplification. Sequenced by immunoSEQ multiplex PCR; TCRdb stores in-frame clones only, minus some. The DNA gave D and trimming, while V, J and clone size come from that table. This table has 55,000 to 65,000 clones, around 91% appearing once. This CDR3 has 16 residues. V lost 6 bases, J lost 3 bases, and 19 bases lay in between. Germline V gene sequence: CDR1 MNHNY, CDR2 SVGAGI (reference sequence). The rearrangement uses TRBV6-6 and TRBJ2-3, with a tentative D call TRBD2 (7 bases). What was sequenced was peripheral blood. The TCR sequence derives from a human donor in a cohort sampled during active COVID-19. CDR3: CASSRGAGTTTDTQYF. The CDR3 DNA reads as TGTGCCAGCAGCCGAGGAGCGGGGACAACGACAGATACGCAGTATTTT.